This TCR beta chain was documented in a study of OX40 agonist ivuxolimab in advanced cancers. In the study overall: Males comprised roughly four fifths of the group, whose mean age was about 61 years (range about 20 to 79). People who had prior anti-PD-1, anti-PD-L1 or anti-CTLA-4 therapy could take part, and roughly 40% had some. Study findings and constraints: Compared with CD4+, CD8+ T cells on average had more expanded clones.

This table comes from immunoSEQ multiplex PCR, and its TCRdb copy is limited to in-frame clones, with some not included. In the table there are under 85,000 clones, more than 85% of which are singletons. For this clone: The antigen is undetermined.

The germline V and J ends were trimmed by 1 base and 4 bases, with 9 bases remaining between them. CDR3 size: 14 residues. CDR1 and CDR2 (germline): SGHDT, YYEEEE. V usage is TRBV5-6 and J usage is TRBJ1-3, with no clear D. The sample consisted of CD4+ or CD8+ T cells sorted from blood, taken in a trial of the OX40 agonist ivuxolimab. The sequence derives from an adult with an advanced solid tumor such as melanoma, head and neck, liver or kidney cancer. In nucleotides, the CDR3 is TGTGCCAGCAGCTTGAGAATTGGGGGAAACACCATATATTTT. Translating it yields CASSLRIGGNTIYF.